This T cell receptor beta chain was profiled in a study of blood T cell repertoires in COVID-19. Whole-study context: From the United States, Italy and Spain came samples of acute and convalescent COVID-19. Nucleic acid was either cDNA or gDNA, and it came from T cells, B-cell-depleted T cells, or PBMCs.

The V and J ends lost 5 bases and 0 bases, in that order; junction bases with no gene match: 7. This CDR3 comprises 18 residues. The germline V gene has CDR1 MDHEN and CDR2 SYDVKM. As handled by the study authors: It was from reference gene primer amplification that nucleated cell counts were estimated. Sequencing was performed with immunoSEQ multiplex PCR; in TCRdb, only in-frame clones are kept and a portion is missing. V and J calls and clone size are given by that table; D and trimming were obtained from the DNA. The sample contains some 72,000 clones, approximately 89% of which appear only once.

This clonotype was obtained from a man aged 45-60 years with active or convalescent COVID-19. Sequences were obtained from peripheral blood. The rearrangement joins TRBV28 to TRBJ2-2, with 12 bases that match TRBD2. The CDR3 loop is CASSNKGLAGPNTGELFF. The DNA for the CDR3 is TGTGCCAGCAGTAACAAGGGACTAGCGGGTCCGAACACCGGGGAGCTGTTTTTT. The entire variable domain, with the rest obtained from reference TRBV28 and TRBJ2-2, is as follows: DVKVTQSSRYLVKRTGEKVFLECVQDMDHENMFWYRQDPGLGLRLIYFSYDVKMKEKGDIPEGYSVSREKKERFSLILESASTNQTSMYLCASSNKGLAGPNTGELFFGEGSRLTVL.